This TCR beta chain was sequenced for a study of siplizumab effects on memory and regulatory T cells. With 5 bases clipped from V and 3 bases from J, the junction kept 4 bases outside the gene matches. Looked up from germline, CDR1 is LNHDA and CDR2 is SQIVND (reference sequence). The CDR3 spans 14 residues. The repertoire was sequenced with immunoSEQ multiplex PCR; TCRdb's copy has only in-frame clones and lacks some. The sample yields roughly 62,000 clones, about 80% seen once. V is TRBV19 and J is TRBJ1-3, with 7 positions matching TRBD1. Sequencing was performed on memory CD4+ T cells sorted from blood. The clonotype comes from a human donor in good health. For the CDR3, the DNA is TGTGCCAGTAGTGCGACAGGGTATGGAAACACCATATATTTT. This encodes CASSATGYGNTIYF.